A single sample is the source of the 28 T cell receptor beta chains below, sequenced in a study of identical twins. One entry per CDR3 protein, called by TCRdb with MiXCR from the 5' RACE reads. The sample has around 550,000 distinct CDR3 sequences, roughly 15% seen once. In addition, the sample was reused for a study of yellow fever vaccine responses in identical twins.

Sample: CD4+ T cells sorted from blood. These receptors originate from a woman aged 18-29 years in good health.

This clonotype has more than one count but fewer than ten. The rearrangement joins TRBV9 to TRBJ2-1, with 14 bases identical to TRBD2. CDR3 length equals 19 residues. The germline CDR1 and CDR2 sequences are SGDLS and YYNGEE. The J segment lost 3 bases and the V segment lost 3 bases, leaving 11 bases of the junction unmatched. The CDR3 coding sequence is TGTGCCAGCAGCGGAGCCGGGACTAGCGGGAGTATTGGCTACAATGAGCAGTTCTTC. Translating it yields CASSGAGTSGSIGYNEQFF.

This chain links TRBV5-6 with TRBJ2-5; TRBD1 is a possible D gene (5 bases). CDR3 length: 14 amino acids. The V gene lost 4 bases and the J gene lost 2 bases, with 12 bases spanning the gap. In germline, CDR1 is SGHDT, CDR2 YYEEEE. In nucleotides, the CDR3 is TGTGCCAGCAGCCAGGGTGGGTTGCAAGAGACCCAGTACTTC. Encoded protein: CASSQGGLQETQYF.

This chain connects TRBV20-1 to TRBJ2-5, with D possibly matching TRBD2 (6 bases). The CDR3 is 14 residues long. Germline assignment: CDR1 DFQATT and CDR2 SNEGSKA (reference sequence). The germline V and J ends were trimmed by 2 bases and 5 bases, with 15 bases remaining between them. DNA for the CDR3: TGCAGTGCTAGAACTATCCTAGGAGGGGAGACCCAGTACTTC. Translation gives CSARTILGGETQYF.

The chain recombines TRBV5-6 with TRBJ2-7; D may be TRBD1 or TRBD2 (5 bases each). The germline gives CDR1 SGHDT, CDR2 YYEEEE. The CDR3 runs 17 residues. With 0 bases removed from V and 0 bases from J, the gap between germline ends came to 16 bases. In nucleotides, the CDR3 is TGTGCCAGCAGCTTGGGGCCACCGGGGCCCAGCTCCTACGAGCAGTACTTC. It codes for CASSLGPPGPSSYEQYF.

At least ten counts were recorded for this clonotype. The chain carries TRBV20-1 and TRBJ2-5; D might be TRBD2 (5 bases). Germline-derived CDR1 and CDR2 are DFQATT and SNEGSKA (reference sequence). The V gene lost 5 bases and the J gene lost 3 bases, with 16 bases spanning the gap. The CDR3 sequence is 14 residues long. In DNA form, the CDR3 reads TGCAGTGCTCTCCTCCAACTAGGTGAAGAGACCCAGTACTTC. Its translation: CSALLQLGEETQYF.

This sequence joins TRBV7-1 and TRBJ2-2; D assignment may be TRBD1 or TRBD2 (5 bases each). TRBV7-1 is assigned to the ORF class and has an uncertain function. The CDR3 consists of 24 residues. V was shortened by 3 bases and J by 2 bases, with 37 bases between the two germline ends. The CDR3 region has the DNA TGTGCCAGCAGCTCCCCAGAGCGTCCGGGACGGACTGGACGTCCCAATATAAACACCGGGGAGCTGTTTTTT. Protein sequence: CASSSPERPGRTGRPNINTGELFF.

This clonotype came up a few times. The V gene is TRBV7-9, the J gene TRBJ2-5; D gene unclear. The CDR3 is 15 amino acids. Germline CDR1 and CDR2: SEHNR and FQNEAQ (reference sequence). With 3 bases removed from V and 0 bases from J, the gap between germline ends came to 11 bases. CDR3 sequence: CASSLAHGYQETQYF. As DNA, the CDR3 is TGTGCCAGCAGCTTGGCTCACGGCTACCAAGAGACCCAGTACTTC.

V is TRBV12-3 or TRBV12-4 and J is TRBJ1-4; 9 bases map to TRBD1. The CDR3 has 14 amino acids. J was trimmed by 5 bases and V by 5 bases; bases with no gene match: 3. The CDR3 loop is CASSTGQGNEKLFF. The CDR3 nucleotides are TGTGCCAGCAGTACAGGACAGGGGAATGAAAAACTGTTTTTT.

The chain employs TRBV10-2 and TRBJ2-7; D gene ambiguous. This CDR3 has 12 amino acids. Germline loops: CDR1 WSHSY, CDR2 SAAADI. Trimming cost V 6 bases and J 3 bases, with 9 bases left between them. DNA for the CDR3: TGCGCCAGCAGGGGTTACAGCTACGAGCAGTACGTC. It yields the protein CASRGYSYEQYV.

This clonotype has a handful of counts. V and J are TRBV20-1 and TRBJ2-7; 13 positions agree with TRBD2. The CDR3 contains 15 residues. Trimming cost V 3 bases and J 2 bases; bases outside gene matches: 4. The V gene's germline CDR1 is DFQATT and CDR2 SNEGSKA (reference sequence). CDR3 loop: CSARKLAGGPYEQYF. CDR3 DNA sequence: TGCAGTGCTAGGAAACTAGCGGGAGGGCCCTACGAGCAGTACTTC.

The rearrangement joins TRBV20-1 to TRBJ2-1, with no clear D. The CDR3 runs to 13 residues. Per germline, CDR1 DFQATT and CDR2 SNEGSKA (reference sequence). Trimming removed 1 base from V and 10 bases from J, with 14 bases in between. The DNA for the CDR3 is TGCAGTGCTAGAGCGGGTTCTATTTCGGAGCAGTTCTTC. Its translation is CSARAGSISEQFF.

This clonotype showed up just a few times. The J gene is TRBJ2-1, the V gene TRBV5-1; unclear D gene. Trimming left V 0 bases short and J 6 bases short, with 7 bases between. The CDR3 runs 13 residues. The germline V gene encodes CDR1 SGHRS and CDR2 YFSETQ. The DNA for the CDR3 is TGCGCCAGCAGCTTGGGGTGGGGCAATGAGCAGTTCTTC. Residues: CASSLGWGNEQFF.

This clonotype has at least ten counts. The chain uses TRBV3-1 and TRBJ1-2; D is perhaps TRBD1 (6 bases). From germline, CDR1 is LGHDT and CDR2 YNNKEL (reference sequence). V was cut by 6 bases and J by 2 bases, with 13 bases left in between. The CDR3 extends over 14 amino acids. The DNA of the CDR3 is TGTGCCAGCAGTCCGCGGACAGCCAACTATGGCTACACCTTC. Translated: CASSPRTANYGYTF.

The chain combines TRBV11-2 with TRBJ2-1; D might be TRBD2 (7 bases). The CDR3 is 16 residues long. V shed 1 base and J shed 1 base, with 11 bases lying between them. CDR1 is SGHAT, CDR2 FQNNGV, per germline. The CDR3 nucleotides read TGTGCCAGCAGCTTAGCGGCGGGGGCGTCCTACAATGAGCAGTTCTTC. Translating gives CASSLAAGASYNEQFF.

The chain is built from TRBV20-1 and TRBJ1-3, with D uncertain. Germline CDR1 and CDR2: DFQATT and SNEGSKA (reference sequence). V shed 5 bases and J shed 4 bases, with 21 bases lying between them. This CDR3 has 16 amino acids. In DNA, the CDR3 is TGCAGTGCTTCACATGCCTGGGCTCCCCTCGGAAACACCATATATTTT. Translation gives CSASHAWAPLGNTIYF.

The chain has TRBV6-1 and TRBJ2-1; D call uncertain. The CDR3 covers 14 residues. The V and J ends lost 6 bases and 6 bases respectively, with 15 bases between them. Germline V gives CDR1 MNHNS, CDR2 SASEGT. For the CDR3, the DNA is TGTGCCAGCAGCGACTCGGCTCCCTTCAATGAGCAGTTCTTC. Encoded protein: CASSDSAPFNEQFF.

Here the CDR3 reads CSAPRASGSSYNEQFF. In nucleotides, the CDR3 is TGCAGTGCTCCCCGGGCTAGCGGCAGCTCCTACAATGAGCAGTTCTTC. The V call is TRBV20-1, the J call TRBJ2-1, with 7 bases aligning to TRBD2. The CDR3 consists of 16 residues. V dropped 5 bases and J dropped 0; count of bases not matched to a gene: 10. Per germline, CDR1 DFQATT and CDR2 SNEGSKA (reference sequence).

J is TRBJ1-3 and V is TRBV2, with 8 nucleotides matching TRBD1. V lost 8 bases and J lost 8; bases outside the gene matches: 5. The CDR3 spans 12 residues. Germline loops: CDR1 SNHLY, CDR2 FYNNEI. The CDR3 DNA follows: TGTGCCAGCGGAGACAGGGGTCACACCATATATTTT. Amino acids: CASGDRGHTIYF.

The J gene is TRBJ2-7, the V gene TRBV20-1, with D perhaps being TRBD1 or TRBD2 (6 bases each). The CDR3 runs 14 residues. Looked up from germline, CDR1 is DFQATT and CDR2 is SNEGSKA (reference sequence). The V end lost 5 bases, the J end lost 3 bases, and 17 bases lay between the germline ends. The CDR3 DNA reads as TGCAGTGCTGGGCAAACGGGGGCGGGCTACGAGCAGTACGTC. Translated: CSAGQTGAGYEQYV.

In this sample, this clonotype turned up a few times. V usage is TRBV29-1 and J usage is TRBJ2-1; maybe TRBD1 (6 bases). Per the germline V gene, CDR1 is SQVTM and CDR2 is ANQGSEA. The CDR3 sequence is 14 residues long. Trimming took 3 bases from V and 2 from J, leaving 11 bases between them. CDR3 nucleotides: TGCAGCGTTGATGACAGGCGGACCTACAATGAGCAGTTCTTC. It codes for CSVDDRRTYNEQFF.

In its sample, this clonotype was seen a few times. This chain connects TRBV18 to TRBJ1-5; possible D gene TRBD1, 5 bases. Germline V gives CDR1 KGHSH, CDR2 LQKENI. V dropped 6 bases and J dropped 0 bases, with 12 bases sitting between them. There are 15 residues in the CDR3. The CDR3 bases are TGTGCCAGCTCGCCCGGGACGATTAGCAATCAGCCCCAGCATTTT. Amino acids: CASSPGTISNQPQHF.

This clonotype occurred a few times. This chain links TRBV12-3 or TRBV12-4 with TRBJ1-6; 9 bases fit TRBD1. The V gene end was trimmed by 6 bases and the J gene end by 10 bases; junction bases not matched to a gene: 10. The CDR3 is 15 amino acids. The CDR3 region is CASREGQGAGSPLHF. CDR3 coding DNA: TGTGCCAGCAGGGAGGGACAGGGAGCAGGGTCACCCCTCCACTTT.

This clonotype was observed at least ten times. V is TRBV6-5 and J is TRBJ2-3; D possibly uses TRBD1 or TRBD2 (5 bases each). CDR3 size: 15 residues. Trimming pared 2 bases from V and 6 bases from J, leaving 15 bases between. CDR1 and CDR2 from the germline V gene are MNHEY and SVGAGI. The DNA for the CDR3 is TGTGCCAGCAGTTACCGGGGCAGGGCCACGGATACGCAGTATTTT. Translating gives CASSYRGRATDTQYF.

The chain uses TRBV20-1 and TRBJ2-6, with D unclear. Germline CDR1 is DFQATT and CDR2 is SNEGSKA (reference sequence). The CDR3 is made up of 14 amino acids. Trimming shortened V by 6 bases and J by 1 base, and 10 bases separated the two germline ends. The CDR3 sequence: CSADQRSGANVLTF. In DNA form, the CDR3 reads TGCAGTGCGGACCAAAGGTCTGGGGCCAACGTCCTGACTTTC.

CDR3 amino acids: CASRAFSGANVLTF. CDR3 bases: TGTGCCAGCAGGGCGTTCTCTGGGGCCAACGTCCTGACTTTC. This chain joins TRBV6-2 or TRBV6-3 and TRBJ2-6, with D unclear. CDR1 is MNHEY, CDR2 SVGEGT, per germline. V was pared by 6 bases and J by 0 bases, with 6 bases between. The CDR3 has 14 residues.

This clonotype was seen only a few times. This sequence joins TRBV18 and TRBJ2-7, with no clear D. V was pared by 1 base and J by 3 bases, with 10 bases between. The V gene's germline CDR1 is KGHSH and CDR2 LQKENI. The CDR3 runs to 14 residues. The CDR3 here is CASSPRSSNYEQYF. CDR3 DNA: TGTGCCAGCTCACCACGCTCGTCAAACTACGAGCAGTACTTC.

This chain links TRBV20-1 with TRBJ1-1, with D tentatively TRBD1 (6 bases). The length of the CDR3 is 15 residues. The V gene's germline CDR1 is DFQATT and CDR2 SNEGSKA (reference sequence). The germline V and J ends were trimmed by 5 bases and 0 bases, with 16 bases remaining between them. CDR3 region: CSAGDAGHLNTEAFF. Here the CDR3 DNA reads TGCAGTGCTGGCGACGCGGGACACTTGAACACTGAAGCTTTCTTT.

V gene TRBV19 combines with J gene TRBJ2-7, with TRBD2 matching over 9 bases. This CDR3 comprises 16 residues. Germline-derived CDR1 and CDR2 are LNHDA and SQIVND (reference sequence). J gave up 6 bases and V 3 bases, and 12 bases lay outside the gene matches. CDR3 residues: CASSIEASGISSEQYF. As DNA, the CDR3 is TGTGCCAGTAGTATCGAGGCTAGCGGGATTTCAAGCGAGCAGTACTTC.